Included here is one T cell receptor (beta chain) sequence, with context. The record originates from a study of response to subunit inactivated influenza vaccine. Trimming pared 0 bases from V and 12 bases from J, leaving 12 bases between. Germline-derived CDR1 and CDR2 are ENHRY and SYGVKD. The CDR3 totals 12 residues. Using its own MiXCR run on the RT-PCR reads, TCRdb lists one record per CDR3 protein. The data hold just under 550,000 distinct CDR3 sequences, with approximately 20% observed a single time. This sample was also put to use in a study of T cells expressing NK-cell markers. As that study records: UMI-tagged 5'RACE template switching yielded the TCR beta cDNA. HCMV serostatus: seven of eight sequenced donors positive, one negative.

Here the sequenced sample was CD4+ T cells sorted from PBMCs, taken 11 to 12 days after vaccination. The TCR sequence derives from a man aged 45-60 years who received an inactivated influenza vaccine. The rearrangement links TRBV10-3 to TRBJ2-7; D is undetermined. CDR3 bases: TGTGCCATCAGTGAGTCGACCCCAGTTCTGTACTTC. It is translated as CAISESTPVLYF.